This TCR beta chain originates from a study of blood T cell repertoires in COVID-19. The overall study: Whether acute or convalescent, the COVID-19 samples came from the United States, Italy and Spain.

With regard to this clone: The junction does not match germline at one end; this may be a read error.

The CDR3 covers 17 residues. The germline V gene has CDR1 SSHAT and CDR2 FNYEAQ (reference sequence). Those who participated ranged in age from roughly 18 to 90 years and resided in 24 US areas. Clones were sequenced by immunoSEQ multiplex PCR, and TCRdb holds only the in-frame ones, with some missing. Among 150,000 to 200,000 clones listed, around 76% were seen once. What was sequenced was PBMCs or T cells enriched from blood (not recorded which). This sequence joins TRBV7-7 and TRBJ1-2; tentative D call: TRBD1 (6 bases). This TCR came from a woman aged 45-59 years with acute COVID-19. DNA of the CDR3: TGTGCTAGCAGCCCCTTCCCGGGACATCTTCCTAACTATGGCTACACCTTC. This translates into CASSPFPGHLPNYGYTF. The whole variable domain, remainder taken from reference TRBV7-7 and TRBJ1-2, is GAGVSQSPRYKVTKRGQDVTLRCDPISSHATLYWYQQALGQGPEFLTYFNYEAQPDKSGLPSDRFSAERPEGSISTLTIQRTEQRDSAMYRCASSPFPGHLPNYGYTFGSGTRLTVV.